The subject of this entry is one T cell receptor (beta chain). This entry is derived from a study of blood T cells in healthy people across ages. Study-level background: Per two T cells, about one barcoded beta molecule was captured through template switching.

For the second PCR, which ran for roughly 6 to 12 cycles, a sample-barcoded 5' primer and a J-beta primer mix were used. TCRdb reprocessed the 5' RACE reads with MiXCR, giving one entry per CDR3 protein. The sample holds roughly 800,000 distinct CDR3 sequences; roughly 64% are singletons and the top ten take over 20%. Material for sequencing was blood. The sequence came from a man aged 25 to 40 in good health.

The CDR3, as DNA: TGCAGTGCGCCCGAGGATCAAGAGACCCAGTACTTC. Residues: CSAPEDQETQYF. The chain combines TRBV20-1 with TRBJ2-5; D not resolved. Between the trimmed V and J ends, which lost 6 bases and 2 bases, there was a span of 10 bases. From germline, CDR1 is DFQATT and CDR2 SNEGSKA (reference sequence). The CDR3 is 12 amino acids.